The clone carrying this TCR beta chain was recorded once. The antigen is not known. TCRbeta CDR3 was sequenced at survey depth with template counts. The assay was immunoSEQ multiplex PCR, and TCRdb's table has in-frame clones only and misses some. This repertoire shows around 6,200 clones, roughly 56% found once; its top ten account for 20% to 25%. In germline, CDR1 is SGHNT, CDR2 YYREEE (reference sequence). The V end was cut by 0 bases, the J end by 0 bases, with 14 bases between. The CDR3 sequence is 17 residues long. This specimen belongs to a study of tissue T cells after allogeneic stem cell transplantation. Study-wide points: Only a limited share of tissue TCRs appeared in blood or spleen.

This TCR came from a male donor at least 60 years old with lung cancer. Material: tissue from the jejunum, obtained at autopsy. The V gene is TRBV5-4, the J gene TRBJ2-3; D uncertain. The CDR3 here is CASSLGGGTTSTDTQYF. The CDR3 bases are TGTGCCAGCAGCTTGGGCGGCGGAACTACTAGCACAGATACGCAGTATTTT.